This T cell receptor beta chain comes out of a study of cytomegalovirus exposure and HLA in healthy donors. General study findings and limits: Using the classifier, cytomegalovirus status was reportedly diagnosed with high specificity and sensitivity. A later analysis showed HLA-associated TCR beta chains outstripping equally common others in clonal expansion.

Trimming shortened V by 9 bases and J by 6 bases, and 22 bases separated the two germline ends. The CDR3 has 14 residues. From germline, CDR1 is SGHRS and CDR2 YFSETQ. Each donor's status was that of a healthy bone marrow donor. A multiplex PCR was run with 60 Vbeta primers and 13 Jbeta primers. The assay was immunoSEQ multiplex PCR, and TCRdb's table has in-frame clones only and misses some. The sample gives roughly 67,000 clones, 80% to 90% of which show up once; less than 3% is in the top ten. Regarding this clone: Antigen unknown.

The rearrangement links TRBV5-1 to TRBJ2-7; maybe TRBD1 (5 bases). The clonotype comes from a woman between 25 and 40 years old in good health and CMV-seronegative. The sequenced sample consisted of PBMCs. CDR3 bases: TGCGCCACCACTATTGGGCCAGGGTCTTCCGAGCAGTACTTC. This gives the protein CATTIGPGSSEQYF.